This T cell receptor (beta chain) was sequenced in a study of T-cell reconstitution after alpha-beta-depleted transplantation in children. Unique molecular identifiers were used in preparing the TCRbeta library. TCRdb processed the PCR reads anew with MiXCR; each CDR3 protein has one entry. In the table there are approximately 230,000 distinct CDR3 sequences, 24% of which are singletons. This clonotype was counted only a few times. The V segment lost 2 bases and the J segment 6 bases; nucleotides outside the gene matches: 7. This CDR3 region has 16 residues. Germline assignment: CDR1 MDHEN and CDR2 SYDVKM.

The input for sequencing was PBMCs, mostly from graft donor cells, taken 360 days after TCRalphabeta/CD19-depleted stem cell transplant. The source of this sequence is a female patient aged 2-10 years who had a stem cell transplant for congenital amegakaryocytic thrombocytopenia, so the T cells may come from the graft donor. The rearrangement uses TRBV28 and TRBJ2-2; 9 nucleotides match TRBD2. The DNA for the CDR3 is TGTGCCAGCAGTTTAGTCTTAGCGGGAGTGGCCGGGGAGCTGTTTTTT. Its protein is CASSLVLAGVAGELFF. Full variable domain (missing parts from reference TRBV28 and TRBJ2-2): DVKVTQSSRYLVKRTGEKVFLECVQDMDHENMFWYRQDPGLGLRLIYFSYDVKMKEKGDIPEGYSVSREKKERFSLILESASTNQTSMYLCASSLVLAGVAGELFFGEGSRLTVL.